This T cell receptor beta chain appears in the sequencing data of a study of CD8 T cells in Susac syndrome. This CDR3 is built from 12 residues. Germline CDR1 and CDR2: MNHNY and SVGAGI (reference sequence). Trimming took 9 bases from V and 5 from J; bases not matched to a gene: 5. The RNA input was roughly 0.45 to 1 ug, and it was reverse transcribed with random hexamers. With immunoSEQ multiplex PCR, TCR beta CDR3 was amplified across 54 Vbeta and 13 Jbeta. TCRdb used MiXCR to reprocess the immunoSEQ multiplex PCR reads, holding one entry per CDR3 protein. The profile shows under 200,000 distinct CDR3 sequences, about 95% of them singletons. TEMRA cells were enriched by FACS, and CD4+ and CD8+ T cells were negatively isolated.

This receptor was identified in a human donor with multiple sclerosis. Material: CD8+ T cells from PBMCs. V usage is TRBV6-6 and J usage is TRBJ1-1; TRBD1 matches at 8 bases. CDR3 sequence: CASRQGSTEAFF. As DNA, the CDR3 is TGTGCCAGTCGACAGGGGAGTACTGAAGCTTTCTTT.